Listed here are 29 T cell receptor beta chains from one sample, sequenced in a study of T cell responses to AZD1222 COVID-19 vaccine. Produced via immunoSEQ multiplex PCR; TCRdb's table is partial and in-frame only. The repertoire includes about 180,000 clones, 80% to 95% of them detected once, and approximately 1.8% sits in the top ten. The sample consisted of peripheral blood, taken 28 days after the second AZD1222 dose. The receptors were gathered from an adult who received the AZD1222 COVID-19 vaccine.

The rearrangement uses TRBV4-1 and TRBJ1-5, with TRBD1 as a possible D gene (6 bases). The CDR3 has 17 residues. V lost 1 base and J 6 bases, leaving 19 bases between the germline ends. Per germline, CDR1 MGHRA and CDR2 YSYEKL. The CDR3 spells CASSQGEGGAIFQPQHF. The CDR3 nucleotides read TGCGCCAGCAGCCAAGGCGAAGGGGGGGCAATTTTTCAGCCCCAGCATTTT.

The rearrangement uses TRBV30 and TRBJ1-5; D is unresolved. The V end was cut by 2 bases, the J end by 7 bases, with 9 bases between. Per germline, CDR1 GTSNPN and CDR2 SVGIG (reference sequence). The CDR3 is 12 amino acids. DNA of the CDR3: TGTGCCTGGAGTAGGGTAGGCCAGCCCCAGCATTTT. Translated, it gives CAWSRVGQPQHF.

This clone appeared once. V usage is TRBV5-1 and J usage is TRBJ2-7; D might be TRBD1 or TRBD2, each matching 5 bases. The germline V gene has CDR1 SGHRS and CDR2 YFSETQ. The CDR3 runs to 14 residues. V gave up 4 bases and J gave up 3 bases, with 14 bases separating them. The CDR3, as DNA: TGCGCCAGCAGCACCGGGGACCGGGACTACGAGCAGTACTTC. This encodes CASSTGDRDYEQYF.

The V call is TRBV23-1, the J call TRBJ2-1; D is tentatively TRBD1 or TRBD2 (5 bases each). TRBV23-1 is an ORF, with its function uncertain. Trimming removed 6 bases from V and 1 base from J, with 19 bases in between. There are 17 residues in the CDR3. This chain's CDR3 is CASSSSGTLGSYNEQFF. The CDR3 DNA sequence: TGCGCCAGCAGCTCCTCCGGGACCCTGGGATCCTACAATGAGCAGTTCTTC.

This clone has only one observation. V usage is TRBV10-1 and J usage is TRBJ1-1; 9 bases match TRBD1. The ends lost 6 bases at V and 0 bases at J; junction bases unmatched: 8. This CDR3 is built from 16 residues. Germline V gene lookup returns CDR1 WNHNN and CDR2 SYGVQD (reference sequence). The CDR3 loop is CASRAPDRGLNTEAFF. The CDR3 DNA reads as TGCGCCAGCAGAGCCCCGGACAGGGGATTGAACACTGAAGCTTTCTTT.

The table lists this clone with a few counts. The chain employs TRBV5-1 and TRBJ2-1; 11 positions agree with TRBD2. Germline values: CDR1 SGHRS, CDR2 YFSETQ. J was trimmed by 9 bases and V by 4 bases; bases with no gene match: 9. CDR3 length equals 15 residues. This CDR3 reads CASSDGRTSGSEQFF. The CDR3 DNA is TGCGCCAGCAGCGATGGGAGAACTAGCGGGAGTGAGCAGTTCTTC.

The chain recombines TRBV6-2 or TRBV6-3 with TRBJ1-5; the D gene is possibly TRBD1 (5 bases). Germline assignment: CDR1 MNHEY and CDR2 SVGEGT. This CDR3 spans 17 amino acids. V was shortened by 2 bases and J by 1 base, with 15 bases between the two germline ends. Here the CDR3 reads CASSYQTGTGSNQPQHF. Written as DNA, the CDR3 is TGTGCCAGCAGTTACCAAACCGGGACGGGGAGCAATCAGCCCCAGCATTTT.

As regards this clone: One end of the junction does not line up with germline, which may come from a read error. The V call is TRBV28, the J call TRBJ1-2; D not resolved. The CDR3 contains 13 residues. Germline V gene sequence: CDR1 MDHEN, CDR2 SYDVKM. The CDR3 sequence: CASSLSTDYRYTF. The CDR3 DNA is TGTGCCAGCAGTTTGTCTACAGACTATCGCTACACCTTC.

This chain uses TRBV28 with TRBJ2-5; TRBD1 agrees at 9 bases. CDR1 is MDHEN, CDR2 SYDVKM, per germline. The junction had 14 bases not matched to a gene; V was cut back by 3 bases and J by 3 bases. The CDR3 covers 18 residues. The CDR3 DNA follows: TGTGCCAGCAGTTTCCATACAGGGGGCCCTGACCACGAAGAGACCCAGTACTTC. This translates into CASSFHTGGPDHEETQYF.

The chain links TRBV4-2 to TRBJ2-5; 11 bases align to TRBD2. This CDR3 has 14 amino acids. In germline, CDR1 is LGHNA, CDR2 YNFKEQ. V was clipped by 2 bases and J by 5 bases; unmatched bases: 1. Here the CDR3 DNA reads TGTGCCAGCAGCCAACTAGCGGGAGGTGAGACCCAGTACTTC. It specifies CASSQLAGGETQYF.

V usage is TRBV7-2 and J usage is TRBJ1-1; D not resolved. There are 14 residues in the CDR3. Germline V lookup: CDR1 SGHTA, CDR2 FQGNSA. Trimming removed 1 base from V and 0 bases from J, with 6 bases in between. This chain's CDR3 is CASSLVRVNTEAFF. CDR3 DNA sequence: TGTGCCAGCAGCTTAGTAAGGGTGAACACTGAAGCTTTCTTT.

This chain links TRBV15 with TRBJ1-4, with D tentatively TRBD1 (5 bases). Germline lookup yields CDR1 LNHNV and CDR2 YYDKDF (reference sequence). This CDR3 is 13 amino acids long. Trimming left V 5 bases short and J 8 bases short, with 12 bases between. Written as DNA, the CDR3 is TGTGCCACCAGCGTGGGGCCCCTCGAAAAACTGTTTTTT. It translates to CATSVGPLEKLFF. Based on the CDR3 plus reference TRBV15 and TRBJ1-4, the full variable domain is DAMVIQNPRYQVTQFGKPVTLSCSQTLNHNVMYWYQQKSSQAPKLLFHYYDKDFNNEADTPDNFQSRRPNTSFCFLDIRSPGLGDTAMYLCATSVGPLEKLFFGSGTQLSVL.

This chain uses TRBV7-9 with TRBJ1-2; a weak D match, TRBD1 (6 bases). CDR3 length: 13 amino acids. Germline V gives CDR1 SEHNR, CDR2 FQNEAQ (reference sequence). Trimming pared 6 bases from V and 2 bases from J, leaving 10 bases between. The CDR3 loop reads CASRPGTNYGYTF. The CDR3 DNA is TGTGCCAGCAGGCCCGGGACAAACTATGGCTACACCTTC. The variable domain in full, completed from reference TRBV7-9 and TRBJ1-2, reads DTGVSQNPRHKITKRGQNVTFRCDPISEHNRLYWYRQTLGQGPEFLTYFQNEAQLEKSRLLSDRFSAERPKGSFSTLEIQRTEQGDSAMYLCASRPGTNYGYTFGSGTRLTVV.

The chain recombines TRBV18 with TRBJ1-5; D is uncertain. CDR1 is KGHSH, CDR2 LQKENI, per germline. CDR3 length: 13 residues. The V and J ends lost 3 bases and 2 bases respectively, with 5 bases between them. CDR3 sequence: CASSPSGNQPQHF. Here the CDR3 DNA reads TGTGCCAGCTCACCGTCCGGCAATCAGCCCCAGCATTTT.

The chain is built from TRBV7-2 and TRBJ1-1; 11 bases map to TRBD1. The CDR3 spans 17 residues. Germline V lookup: CDR1 SGHTA, CDR2 FQGNSA. V was clipped by 0 bases and J by 4 bases; unmatched bases: 7. The CDR3 bases are TGTGCCAGCAGCTTAGCCTGGGCCGGGACAGGGGGCACTGAAGCTTTCTTT. Amino acids: CASSLAWAGTGGTEAFF. Full variable domain (rest looked up from reference TRBV7-2 and TRBJ1-1): GAGVSQSPSNKVTEKGKDVELRCDPISGHTALYWYRQSLGQGLEFLIYFQGNSAPDKSGLPSDRFSAERTGGSVSTLTIQRTQQEDSAVYLCASSLAWAGTGGTEAFFGQGTRLTVV.

The V and J genes are TRBV5-1 and TRBJ2-3, with 7 positions matching TRBD1. CDR1 and CDR2 from the germline V gene are SGHRS and YFSETQ. V shed 4 bases, J shed 15 bases, and the junction held 11 bases outside the gene matches. The CDR3 loop spans 12 amino acids. The DNA for the CDR3 is TGCGCCAGCAGCCACTTCGACAGGGTAATCTATTTT. It specifies CASSHFDRVIYF.

The chain combines TRBV5-4 with TRBJ1-1; D is unresolved. V lost 1 base, J lost 2 bases, and 6 bases lay in between. The V gene's germline CDR1 is SGHNT and CDR2 YYREEE (reference sequence). The CDR3 length is 13 residues. As DNA, the CDR3 is TGTGCCAGCAGCTTGAAGGTCAACACTGAAGCTTTCTTT. Translating it yields CASSLKVNTEAFF.

The chain employs TRBV7-2 and TRBJ1-5; no reliable D call. The CDR3 totals 15 residues. Deletions cut 6 bases from V and 3 bases from J, with 15 bases between. Looked up from germline, CDR1 is SGHTA and CDR2 is FQGNSA. The CDR3 nucleotides are TGTGCCAGCAGTCCGCGGGGTCAGTTCAATCAGCCCCAGCATTTT. Its translation is CASSPRGQFNQPQHF.

The chain combines TRBV28 with TRBJ2-2; D ambiguous. Germline V gene sequence: CDR1 MDHEN, CDR2 SYDVKM. Trimming took 5 bases from V and 2 from J, leaving 12 bases between them. This CDR3 region has 15 residues. CDR3 DNA sequence: TGTGCCAGCAGTCCCCACGGGCCCAACACCGGGGAGCTGTTTTTT. This encodes CASSPHGPNTGELFF.

The chain uses TRBV19 and TRBJ2-7; 7 nucleotides agree with TRBD2. This CDR3 region has 13 residues. CDR1 and CDR2 from the germline V gene are LNHDA and SQIVND (reference sequence). V shed 6 bases, J shed 1 base, and the junction held 3 bases outside the gene matches. The CDR3 spells CASSLAASYEQYF. CDR3 nucleotide sequence: TGTGCCAGTAGCCTAGCGGCTTCCTACGAGCAGTACTTC.

This rearrangement joins TRBV5-4 to TRBJ2-2; D perhaps matches TRBD1 (5 bases). Germline CDR1 is SGHNT and CDR2 is YYREEE (reference sequence). V was shortened by 4 bases and J by 4 bases, with 11 bases between the two germline ends. This CDR3 contains 14 residues. CDR3 loop: CASSGTGFTGELFF. In nucleotides, the CDR3 is TGTGCCAGCAGCGGTACAGGTTTCACCGGGGAGCTGTTTTTT. The variable domain in full, with the rest retrieved from reference TRBV5-4 and TRBJ2-2, is ETGVTQSPTHLIKTRGQQVTLRCSSQSGHNTVSWYQQALGQGPQFIFQYYREEENGRGNFPPRFSGLQFPNYSSELNVNALELDDSALYLCASSGTGFTGELFFGEGSRLTVL.

The rearrangement uses TRBV5-1 and TRBJ2-5, with D perhaps TRBD2 (6 bases). Germline CDR1 is SGHRS and CDR2 is YFSETQ. The V end lost 3 bases, the J end lost 6 bases, and 18 bases lay between the germline ends. The CDR3 contains 15 residues. CDR3 residues: CASSSLVWGEQTQYF. CDR3 sequence (DNA): TGCGCCAGCAGCTCCCTGGTTTGGGGGGAACAGACCCAGTACTTC.

The chain couples TRBV10-2 to TRBJ1-5, with D possibly matching TRBD1 (6 bases). Trimming pared 0 bases from V and 2 bases from J, leaving 11 bases between. Germline lookup yields CDR1 WSHSY and CDR2 SAAADI. The CDR3 consists of 16 residues. The CDR3 loop reads CASSESLAGGNQPQHF. CDR3 nucleotide sequence: TGCGCCAGCAGTGAGTCGTTGGCAGGGGGCAATCAGCCCCAGCATTTT.

The chain is built from TRBV27 and TRBJ1-3; no reliable D call. This CDR3 is built from 15 residues. V was pared by 3 bases and J by 0 bases, with 9 bases between. Germline V gene lookup returns CDR1 MNHEY and CDR2 SMNVEV (reference sequence). The CDR3 bases are TGTGCCAGCAGTTTGAGGCGGTCCTCTGGAAACACCATATATTTT. Residues: CASSLRRSSGNTIYF.

CDR3 protein: CASSLSVDSNSPLHF. CDR3 sequence (DNA): TGTGCCAGCAGTTTATCGGTGGACAGTAATTCACCCCTCCACTTT. The rearrangement joins TRBV27 to TRBJ1-6, with TRBD1 as a possible D gene (6 bases). Germline V gene data show CDR1 as MNHEY and CDR2 as SMNVEV (reference sequence). CDR3 length equals 15 residues. Deletions cut 0 bases from V and 6 bases from J, with 9 bases between.

V usage is TRBV15 and J usage is TRBJ1-1; D gene uncertain. Germline CDR1 is LNHNV and CDR2 is YYDKDF (reference sequence). The CDR3 sequence is 13 residues long. V gave up 1 base and J gave up 7 bases, with 10 bases separating them. The CDR3 spells CATSRVNTNEAFF. As DNA, the CDR3 is TGTGCCACCAGCAGAGTCAACACAAATGAAGCTTTCTTT.

This rearrangement joins TRBV11-2 to TRBJ1-2, with TRBD1 identical over 12 bases. CDR1 and CDR2 (germline): SGHAT, FQNNGV. V gave up 5 bases and J gave up 5 bases; unmatched junction bases: 15. This CDR3 has 18 amino acids. CDR3 bases: TGTGCCAGCAGCCCATATTACCGGGACAGGGGGCTGTTTTATGGCTACACCTTC. Translated: CASSPYYRDRGLFYGYTF.

In this sample, this clone turned up once. V is TRBV11-3 and J is TRBJ2-7; unclear D gene. The CDR3 sequence is 12 residues long. Per germline, CDR1 SGHNT and CDR2 YENEEA. Trimming removed 5 bases at V and 0 bases at J, with 5 bases between. The CDR3 nucleotides read TGTGCCAGCAGCGGGGACTCCTACGAGCAGTACTTC. It is translated as CASSGDSYEQYF.

The rearrangement joins TRBV4-1 to TRBJ2-5; tentatively, D is TRBD1 (6 bases). Germline V gives CDR1 MGHRA, CDR2 YSYEKL. The CDR3 runs to 16 residues. V lost 1 base to trimming and J lost 2 bases, with 14 bases between them. The CDR3 DNA reads as TGCGCCAGCAGCCAAGTTGGAGGACAGAAACAAGAGACCCAGTACTTC. Protein sequence: CASSQVGGQKQETQYF.